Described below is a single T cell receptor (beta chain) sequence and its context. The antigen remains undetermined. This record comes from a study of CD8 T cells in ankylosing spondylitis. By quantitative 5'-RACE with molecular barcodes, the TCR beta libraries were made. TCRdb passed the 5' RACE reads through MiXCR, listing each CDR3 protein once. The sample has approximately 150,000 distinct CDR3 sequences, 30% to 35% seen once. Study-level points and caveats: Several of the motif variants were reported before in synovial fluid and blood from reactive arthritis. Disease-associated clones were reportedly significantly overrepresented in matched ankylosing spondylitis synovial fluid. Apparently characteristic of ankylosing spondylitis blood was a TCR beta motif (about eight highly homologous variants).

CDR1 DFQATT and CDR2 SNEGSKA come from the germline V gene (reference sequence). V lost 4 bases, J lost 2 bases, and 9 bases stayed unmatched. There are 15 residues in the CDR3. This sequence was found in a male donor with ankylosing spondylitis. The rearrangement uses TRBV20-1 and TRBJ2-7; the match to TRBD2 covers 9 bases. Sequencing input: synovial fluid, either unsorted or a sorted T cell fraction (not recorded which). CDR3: CSAIALAGKTYEQYF. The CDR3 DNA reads TGCAGTGCTATAGCCCTAGCGGGGAAGACCTACGAGCAGTACTTC.